One and the same sample provided the 27 T cell receptor beta chains below, sequenced in a study of response to subunit inactivated influenza vaccine. TCRdb used MiXCR to reprocess the RT-PCR reads, holding one entry per CDR3 protein. The table includes more than 550,000 distinct CDR3 sequences, 12% detected once. The sample here was PBMCs from blood, taken on the day of vaccination. The source of these receptors is a middle-aged man who received an inactivated influenza vaccine.

This clonotype came up a few times. V gene TRBV27 combines with J gene TRBJ2-3; the match to TRBD1 covers 11 bases. The CDR3 is 15 amino acids. The V gene end was trimmed by 4 bases and the J gene end by 5 bases; junction bases not matched to a gene: 5. Germline V CDR1 and CDR2: MNHEY, SMNVEV (reference sequence). CDR3 bases: TGTGCCAGCAGTTCCGGGACAGGGGGGAGAGATACGCAGTATTTT. Amino acids: CASSSGTGGRDTQYF.

J is TRBJ1-1 and V is TRBV18; D remains unclear. Per germline, CDR1 KGHSH and CDR2 LQKENI. The CDR3 length is 14 residues. With 0 bases removed from V and 3 bases from J, the gap between germline ends came to 8 bases. CDR3 nucleotides: TGTGCCAGCTCACCACCGGGTGGGCACACTGAAGCTTTCTTT. Its translation: CASSPPGGHTEAFF.

Many counts were recorded for this clonotype. The chain joins TRBV28 to TRBJ1-5; D gene ambiguous. CDR3 size: 13 residues. Per germline, CDR1 MDHEN and CDR2 SYDVKM. Trimming cost V 8 bases and J 0 bases, with 8 bases left between them. The CDR3 coding sequence is TGTGCCAGCCACAGAGATAGCAATCAGCCCCAGCATTTT. Encoded protein: CASHRDSNQPQHF.

The rearrangement links TRBV4-2 to TRBJ2-3; D is tentatively TRBD1 or TRBD2 (5 bases each). Looked up from germline, CDR1 is LGHNA and CDR2 is YNFKEQ. Trimming pared 4 bases from V and 0 bases from J, leaving 20 bases between. The CDR3 totals 18 residues. CDR3 sequence: CASSLGLRGGISTDTQYF. DNA for the CDR3: TGTGCCAGCAGCCTAGGGCTTCGGGGCGGAATTAGCACAGATACGCAGTATTTT.

The table lists this clonotype with many counts. The chain combines TRBV10-3 with TRBJ1-3; D may be TRBD1 (6 bases). The CDR3 loop spans 16 amino acids. Germline lookup yields CDR1 ENHRY and CDR2 SYGVKD. The V end lost 0 bases, the J end lost 0 bases, and 9 bases lay between the germline ends. The CDR3, as DNA: TGTGCCATCAGTGAGTCTGGGGGCCTCTCTGGAAACACCATATATTTT. It yields the protein CAISESGGLSGNTIYF.

This clonotype appeared a few times. The chain couples TRBV10-3 to TRBJ2-7, with 8 bases fitting TRBD1. V lost 0 bases to trimming and J lost 0 bases; unmatched junction nucleotides: 1. The CDR3 contains 15 residues. CDR1 ENHRY and CDR2 SYGVKD come from the germline V gene. As DNA, the CDR3 is TGTGCCATCAGTGAGTCGCAGGGGGCCTCCTACGAGCAGTACTTC. This codes for CAISESQGASYEQYF.

This clonotype has more than one count but fewer than ten. The chain recombines TRBV6-4 with TRBJ2-1, with 7 bases identical to TRBD2. This CDR3 has 16 amino acids. The germline gives CDR1 MRHNA, CDR2 SNTAGT. Trimming at V came to 0 bases and at J to 5 bases, leaving 7 bases not matched to a gene. CDR3 in amino acids: CASSDSSRGLHNEQFF. The CDR3 DNA sequence: TGTGCCAGCAGTGACTCGTCGCGGGGGTTACACAATGAGCAGTTCTTC.

The chain recombines TRBV18 with TRBJ2-3, with 7 nucleotides matching TRBD2. The CDR3 contains 15 residues. Germline-derived CDR1 and CDR2 are KGHSH and LQKENI. With 6 bases clipped from V and 5 bases from J, the junction kept 11 bases outside the gene matches. For the CDR3, the DNA is TGTGCCAGCTCTCCCCTAGCGGCGCGGGGAGATACGCAGTATTTT. It is translated as CASSPLAARGDTQYF.

The chain employs TRBV7-2 and TRBJ2-1; TRBD2 aligns across 10 bases. This CDR3 spans 16 amino acids. Germline values: CDR1 SGHTA, CDR2 FQGNSA. Trimming removed 5 bases from V and 9 bases from J; junction bases left unmatched: 13. This CDR3 is CASSPRSRTSGGEQFF. The CDR3 DNA is TGTGCCAGCAGCCCCCGATCGAGGACTAGCGGAGGTGAGCAGTTCTTC. The entire variable domain, with the rest obtained from reference TRBV7-2 and TRBJ2-1, is as follows: GAGVSQSPSNKVTEKGKDVELRCDPISGHTALYWYRQSLGQGLEFLIYFQGNSAPDKSGLPSDRFSAERTGGSVSTLTIQRTQQEDSAVYLCASSPRSRTSGGEQFFGPGTRLTVL.

The V and J genes are TRBV10-3 and TRBJ2-6; TRBD1 matches at 7 bases. The CDR3 consists of 17 residues. V lost 6 bases to trimming and J lost 3 bases; unmatched junction nucleotides: 11. CDR1 ENHRY and CDR2 SYGVKD come from the germline V gene. DNA for the CDR3: TGTGCCATCAGGTCCCCCGTCGGGACAGTTGGGGCCAACGTCCTGACTTTC. Amino acids: CAIRSPVGTVGANVLTF.

This clonotype was found a few times. The chain uses TRBV4-2 and TRBJ2-7; D gene ambiguous. V lost 0 bases and J 0 bases, leaving 15 bases between the germline ends. CDR1 is LGHNA, CDR2 YNFKEQ, per germline. The CDR3 length is 17 residues. CDR3 bases: TGTGCCAGCAGCCAAGAAATCCGGCAGGAGCTCTCCTACGAGCAGTACTTC. This gives the protein CASSQEIRQELSYEQYF.

Only a few counts were recorded for this clonotype. The chain is built from TRBV6-2 or TRBV6-3 and TRBJ2-7; TRBD1 matches at 8 bases. The germline gives CDR1 MNHEY, CDR2 SVGEGT. CDR3 length: 16 amino acids. Trimming cost V 6 bases and J 0 bases; bases outside gene matches: 10. The CDR3 here is CASRGQGQNHSYEQYF. CDR3 sequence (DNA): TGTGCCAGCAGAGGACAGGGCCAAAACCACTCCTACGAGCAGTACTTC.

This clonotype was seen repeatedly, ten times or more. The chain couples TRBV7-2 to TRBJ2-1; no firm D call. With 3 bases removed from V and 9 bases from J, the gap between germline ends came to 6 bases. This CDR3 has 11 amino acids. Germline V lookup: CDR1 SGHTA, CDR2 FQGNSA. CDR3 nucleotides: TGTGCCAGCAGCTTGACCTTTGAGCAGTTCTTC. This translates into CASSLTFEQFF.

The chain combines TRBV7-3 with TRBJ2-3; TRBD2 agrees at 7 bases. After removal of 5 bases from V and 2 bases from J, the junction contained 7 bases not matched to a gene. The germline V gene encodes CDR1 SGHTA and CDR2 FQGTGA. The CDR3 is 15 residues long. DNA for the CDR3: TGTGCCAGCAGCCATAGCGGGCCCAACACAGATACGCAGTATTTT. This sequence encodes CASSHSGPNTDTQYF.

This clonotype was counted many times. This chain connects TRBV18 to TRBJ2-3; D is ambiguous. V was shortened by 3 bases and J by 1 base, with 8 bases between the two germline ends. Germline CDR1 is KGHSH and CDR2 is LQKENI. The CDR3 has 14 amino acids. The CDR3, as DNA: TGTGCCAGCTCACCCCCCCTTGGCACAGATACGCAGTATTTT. Translation gives CASSPPLGTDTQYF.

This clonotype was detected only a few times. The genes are TRBV7-2 and TRBJ2-7, with D tentatively TRBD1 (7 bases). The ends were cut back, 4 bases at V and 3 bases at J, with 13 bases in the middle. This CDR3 comprises 14 residues. CDR1 is SGHTA, CDR2 FQGNSA, per germline. For the CDR3, the DNA is TGTGCCAGCAGCTCCGCGGGACAGAGCTACGAGCAGTACTTC. Protein product: CASSSAGQSYEQYF.

The chain links TRBV6-1 to TRBJ2-2; no definite D call. This CDR3 region has 15 residues. Deletions cut 6 bases from V and 7 bases from J, with 18 bases between. The germline gives CDR1 MNHNS, CDR2 SASEGT. CDR3 residues: CASSPAGTLGGELFF. In nucleotides, the CDR3 is TGTGCCAGCAGCCCCGCAGGAACCCTAGGCGGGGAGCTGTTTTTT.

This chain connects TRBV7-8 to TRBJ1-5, with 10 bases aligning to TRBD1. Per germline, CDR1 SGHVS and CDR2 FQNEAQ. CDR3 length equals 16 residues. V dropped 2 bases and J dropped 6; count of bases not matched to a gene: 7. DNA of the CDR3: TGTGCCAGCAGCTTACTCAGACAGGGGGCTGGTCAGCCCCAGCATTTT. This encodes CASSLLRQGAGQPQHF.

This clonotype was found many times. The V gene is TRBV11-2, the J gene TRBJ2-1; TRBD2 matches 9 bases. V gave up 5 bases and J gave up 1 base; unmatched junction bases: 12. This CDR3 has 18 amino acids. The V gene's germline CDR1 is SGHAT and CDR2 FQNNGV. The CDR3 DNA reads as TGTGCCAGCAGCGGGGGGACTAGCCCCAAAGTTTCCTACAATGAGCAGTTCTTC. Translation gives CASSGGTSPKVSYNEQFF.

The rearrangement uses TRBV21-1 and TRBJ2-3; the table's D call, TRBD2, has no DNA check behind it. TRBV21-1 is deemed a pseudogene. This CDR3 has 18 amino acids. The CDR3 nucleotides are TGTGCCAGCAGCAGGGGGACTAGCGGGGGCTCTAGCACAGATACGCAGTATTTT. It translates to CASSRGTSGGSSTDTQYF.

This clonotype was found a few times. The V call is TRBV7-2, the J call TRBJ2-7, with a possible D match to TRBD1 (6 bases). The CDR3 runs 14 residues. Trimming took off 4 bases at V and 3 bases at J, with 13 bases between the two ends. The germline V gene has CDR1 SGHTA and CDR2 FQGNSA. CDR3 sequence reads: CASSSSRGGYEQYF. CDR3 in DNA: TGTGCCAGCAGCTCAAGCAGGGGCGGCTACGAGCAGTACTTC.

The chain is built from TRBV12-3 or TRBV12-4 and TRBJ2-2; D is unclear. Trimming shortened V by 7 bases and J by 5 bases, and 17 bases separated the two germline ends. The CDR3 has 15 residues. CDR3 DNA sequence: TGTGCCAGCAACCCCCATTCCCTTGCGACCGGGGAGCTGTTTTTT. Its protein is CASNPHSLATGELFF.

The genes are TRBV6-1 and TRBJ1-1, with 10 nucleotides matching TRBD1. CDR1 is MNHNS and CDR2 is SASEGT in the germline V gene. V shed 6 bases, J shed 3 bases, and the junction held 10 bases outside the gene matches. The CDR3 contains 16 residues. CDR3 bases: TGTGCCAGCAGAGCGACCTGGGACAGGGGAGACACTGAAGCTTTCTTT. Translating gives CASRATWDRGDTEAFF.

This sequence joins TRBV4-3 and TRBJ2-3; the D gene is possibly TRBD2 (6 bases). Trimming left V 0 bases short and J 7 bases short, with 14 bases between. The CDR3 extends over 15 amino acids. CDR1 is LGHNA and CDR2 is YSLEER in the germline V gene. The CDR3 DNA reads TGCGCCAGCAGCCAAGAGAAGGACTATGAAAATACGCAGTATTTT. Amino acid sequence: CASSQEKDYENTQYF.

The V gene is TRBV6-5, the J gene TRBJ1-1, with D perhaps matching TRBD1 (6 bases). The V end lost 0 bases, the J end lost 7 bases, and 12 bases lay between the germline ends. CDR3 length: 14 amino acids. The germline V gene has CDR1 MNHEY and CDR2 SVGAGI. The CDR3 DNA reads as TGTGCCAGCAGTTACTCCCAGGGGAGGAATGAAGCTTTCTTT. Its translation: CASSYSQGRNEAFF.

This clonotype has more than one count but fewer than ten. The V gene is TRBV29-1, the J gene TRBJ2-3; D gene ambiguous. The V gene's germline CDR1 is SQVTM and CDR2 ANQGSEA. The CDR3 has 14 residues. V lost 3 bases, J lost 2 bases, and 12 bases lay in between. The CDR3 loop is CSVDRGTYTDTQYF. In DNA, the CDR3 is TGCAGCGTTGATCGTGGCACCTACACAGATACGCAGTATTTT.

The gene calls are TRBV30 and TRBJ2-2; D remains unclear. V was cut by 0 bases and J by 9 bases, with 11 bases left in between. The CDR3 sequence is 13 residues long. CDR1 is GTSNPN and CDR2 is SVGIG in the germline V gene (reference sequence). CDR3 DNA sequence: TGTGCCTGGAGTGTACCGTCCGGCCGGGAGCTGTTTTTT. Residues: CAWSVPSGRELFF.